Following are 24 T cell receptor beta chains from one sample sequenced in a study of early T cells in non-severe SARS-CoV-2 infection. TCRdb used MiXCR to reprocess the 5' RACE reads, holding one entry per CDR3 protein. The sample carries about 29,000 distinct CDR3 sequences, 5.3% recorded once. Sequencing was done on a sample of whole blood. These receptors all come from an adult who was a healthcare worker with PCR-confirmed SARS-CoV-2 infection or an uninfected control (not recorded which).

This clonotype was seen a few times. The chain couples TRBV7-8 to TRBJ2-3; the match to TRBD2 covers 13 bases. There are 15 residues in the CDR3. After removal of 4 bases from V and 5 bases from J, the junction contained 3 bases not matched to a gene. The germline V gene encodes CDR1 SGHVS and CDR2 FQNEAQ. CDR3 in DNA: TGTGCCAGCAGCTGGACTAGCGGGAGACGAGATACGCAGTATTTT. Translation: CASSWTSGRRDTQYF.

This clonotype was found many times. The gene calls are TRBV7-7 and TRBJ2-1; TRBD2 aligns across 12 bases. Looked up from germline, CDR1 is SSHAT and CDR2 is FNYEAQ (reference sequence). The CDR3 is made up of 13 amino acids. The J segment lost 10 bases and the V segment lost 5 bases, leaving 3 bases of the junction unmatched. CDR3 sequence reads: CASSPGLAGEQFF. DNA for the CDR3: TGTGCCAGCAGCCCAGGACTAGCGGGAGAGCAGTTCTTC. The complete variable domain, with remaining parts taken from reference TRBV7-7 and TRBJ2-1, reads GAGVSQSPRYKVTKRGQDVTLRCDPISSHATLYWYQQALGQGPEFLTYFNYEAQPDKSGLPSDRFSAERPEGSISTLTIQRTEQRDSAMYRCASSPGLAGEQFFGPGTRLTVL.

Notes on this clonotype: A clone one base away is much larger, so this may be a read error. The chain recombines TRBV7-9 with TRBJ1-1, with D unclear. Trimming took 7 bases from V and 3 from J, leaving 15 bases between them. CDR3 length: 14 amino acids. The germline gives CDR1 SEHNR, CDR2 FQNEAQ (reference sequence). Here the CDR3 DNA reads TGTGCCAGCAACCGTCAGTCTGGACACACTGAAGCTTTCTTT. Amino acid sequence: CASNRQSGHTEAFF.

This clonotype showed up many times. V is TRBV14 and J is TRBJ2-7, with 14 positions matching TRBD2. Per the germline V gene, CDR1 is SGHDN and CDR2 is FVKESK. The CDR3 has 16 amino acids. After removal of 4 bases from V and 4 bases from J, the junction contained 6 bases not matched to a gene. CDR3: CASSPGTSGSVYEQYF. For the CDR3, the DNA is TGTGCCAGCAGCCCCGGGACTAGCGGGAGTGTATACGAGCAGTACTTC.

This clonotype showed up many times. For the CDR3, the DNA is TGTGCCAGCTCACCACTTCATCCCGGGACAGCGCGTTTTAGCAATCAGCCCCAGCATTTT. Amino acids: CASSPLHPGTARFSNQPQHF. The chain has TRBV18 and TRBJ1-5; 7 bases map to TRBD1. CDR3 length: 20 amino acids. Per germline, CDR1 KGHSH and CDR2 LQKENI. With V trimmed by 1 base and J by 0 bases, 15 bases remained unmatched.

This clonotype was picked up many times. This chain connects TRBV6-6 to TRBJ2-7; D is unclear. This CDR3 comprises 20 residues. The germline V gene has CDR1 MNHNY and CDR2 SVGAGI (reference sequence). V was pared by 5 bases and J by 1 base, with 30 bases between. The CDR3 loop is CASSPHARELGFIKSYEQYF. The CDR3 coding sequence is TGTGCCAGCAGTCCCCATGCCCGAGAGTTGGGGTTTATCAAATCCTACGAGCAGTACTTC.

This clonotype was counted at least ten times. This rearrangement joins TRBV28 to TRBJ2-7; D is unclear. Deletions cut 5 bases from V and 3 bases from J, with 11 bases between. CDR1 and CDR2 from the germline V gene are MDHEN and SYDVKM. CDR3 length: 13 amino acids. The CDR3 loop is CASSTHTDYEQYF. CDR3 DNA sequence: TGTGCCAGCAGTACCCATACCGACTACGAGCAGTACTTC.

This clonotype was observed at least ten times. The chain recombines TRBV4-2 with TRBJ2-2; maybe TRBD1 (6 bases). The V end lost 4 bases, the J end lost 6 bases, and 18 bases lay between the germline ends. The CDR3 totals 16 residues. Germline V lookup: CDR1 LGHNA, CDR2 YNFKEQ. This chain's CDR3 is CASSPLVGQSPGELFF. The CDR3 DNA reads as TGTGCCAGCAGCCCCCTAGTAGGACAGTCCCCCGGGGAGCTGTTTTTT.

About this clonotype: At one of its ends the junction is not consistent with the germline gene, which may arise from a read error. The J gene is TRBJ1-5, the V gene TRBV7-8; D gene unclear. Germline values: CDR1 SGHVS, CDR2 FQNEAQ. This CDR3 has 16 amino acids. Here the CDR3 reads CASSLQRTHSNQPQHF. Written as DNA, the CDR3 is TGTGCCAGCAGCTTACAACGAACGCATAGCAATCAGCCCCAGCATTTC.

This clonotype has at least ten counts. The chain joins TRBV6-6 to TRBJ1-1, with no clear D. Per germline, CDR1 MNHNY and CDR2 SVGAGI (reference sequence). Trimming took 7 bases from V and 2 from J, leaving 8 bases between them. The CDR3 runs 12 residues. CDR3 loop: CASNRHNTEAFF. CDR3 nucleotides: TGTGCCAGCAATAGACATAACACTGAAGCTTTCTTT.

The table lists this clonotype with many counts. This chain uses TRBV11-2 with TRBJ1-5, with D uncertain. The CDR3 runs 10 residues. Trimming took 9 bases from V and 4 from J, leaving 4 bases between them. Germline V gene data show CDR1 as SGHAT and CDR2 as FQNNGV. The CDR3 loop is CARGNQPQHF. CDR3 sequence (DNA): TGTGCCAGGGGAAATCAGCCCCAGCATTTT.

This clonotype has more than one count but fewer than ten. This sequence joins TRBV7-6 and TRBJ1-6; D ambiguous. Trimming took 0 bases from V and 7 from J, leaving 7 bases between them. This CDR3 has 14 residues. Germline-derived CDR1 and CDR2 are SGHVS and FNYEAQ. The CDR3 loop is CASSLATRNSPLHF. CDR3 nucleotide sequence: TGTGCCAGCAGCTTAGCGACAAGGAATTCACCCCTCCACTTT.

This clonotype has a count of ten or more. The V call is TRBV7-9, the J call TRBJ1-1, with D unresolved. V shed 3 bases and J shed 0 bases, with 11 bases lying between them. The germline V gene has CDR1 SEHNR and CDR2 FQNEAQ (reference sequence). This CDR3 region has 15 residues. The CDR3 nucleotides are TGTGCCAGCAGCTTTGTGACACCCATGAACACTGAAGCTTTCTTT. This encodes CASSFVTPMNTEAFF.

This clonotype has at least ten counts. The V and J genes are TRBV28 and TRBJ1-2; a weak D match, TRBD1 (5 bases). Germline CDR1 is MDHEN and CDR2 is SYDVKM. Deletions cut 7 bases from V and 5 bases from J, with 26 bases between. This CDR3 region has 17 residues. In DNA form, the CDR3 reads TGTGCCAGCACAGGGTGGCTCAGACTTGAAGTGGAATATGGCTACACCTTC. As protein: CASTGWLRLEVEYGYTF.

This clonotype was counted ten times or more. The CDR3: CASSFTGDFPYEQYF. The CDR3 DNA reads TGTGCCAGCAGTTTTACCGGGGACTTTCCCTACGAGCAGTACTTC. J is TRBJ2-7 and V is TRBV28, with D tentatively TRBD2 (6 bases). The CDR3 sequence is 15 residues long. V gave up 3 bases and J gave up 2 bases, with 14 bases separating them. Germline-derived CDR1 and CDR2 are MDHEN and SYDVKM.

This clonotype appeared many times. The genes are TRBV20-1 and TRBJ1-6; D is perhaps TRBD1 (5 bases). This CDR3 region has 14 residues. CDR1 is DFQATT and CDR2 is SNEGSKA in the germline V gene (reference sequence). V was cut by 2 bases and J by 6 bases, with 11 bases left in between. The CDR3 loop is CSARSGTVNSPLHF. In nucleotides, the CDR3 is TGCAGTGCTAGAAGCGGGACGGTTAATTCACCCCTCCACTTT.

The chain carries TRBV20-1 and TRBJ1-5; no definite D call. V was trimmed by 4 bases and J by 4 bases, leaving 11 bases between them. In germline, CDR1 is DFQATT, CDR2 SNEGSKA (reference sequence). The CDR3 length is 13 residues. The DNA for the CDR3 is TGCAGTGCTACCATCGACCCGAATCAGCCCCAGCATTTT. It specifies CSATIDPNQPQHF.

In its sample, this clonotype was seen many times. The chain links TRBV7-8 to TRBJ2-2; D gene unclear. Germline values: CDR1 SGHVS, CDR2 FQNEAQ. This CDR3 has 14 amino acids. V was trimmed by 5 bases and J by 4 bases, leaving 11 bases between them. CDR3 loop: CASSPKRGTGELFF. The CDR3 DNA reads as TGTGCCAGCAGCCCTAAACGTGGCACCGGGGAGCTGTTTTTT.

This clonotype was counted between two and nine times. Here the CDR3 DNA reads TGTGCCAGCCGCGGGACAGGGTACACCGGGGAGCTGTTTTTT. Translation gives CASRGTGYTGELFF. V gene TRBV6-5 combines with J gene TRBJ2-2; 9 bases are a match to TRBD1. The CDR3 extends over 14 amino acids. The ends lost 8 bases at V and 3 bases at J; junction bases unmatched: 4. The germline CDR1 and CDR2 sequences are MNHEY and SVGAGI.

The table lists this clonotype with a few counts. This chain's CDR3 is CSARGYGLDTGELFF. The CDR3 DNA follows: TGCAGTGCTAGAGGTTATGGCTTGGACACCGGGGAGCTGTTTTTT. This chain uses TRBV20-1 with TRBJ2-2; D unclear. Trimming took off 1 base at V and 3 bases at J, with 12 bases between the two ends. The CDR3 has 15 residues. Germline values: CDR1 DFQATT, CDR2 SNEGSKA (reference sequence).

This clonotype was detected many times. The V and J genes are TRBV10-2 and TRBJ2-7; TRBD2 agrees at 8 bases. After removal of 2 bases from V and 3 bases from J, the junction contained 3 bases not matched to a gene. Per the germline V gene, CDR1 is WSHSY and CDR2 is SAAADI. CDR3 length equals 14 residues. CDR3 in DNA: TGCGCCAGCAGTGAGACTACTAGCGGCTACGAGCAGTACTTC. Translation gives CASSETTSGYEQYF.

This clonotype was seen more than once but under ten times. The J gene is TRBJ1-2, the V gene TRBV11-1; tentative D call: TRBD1 (5 bases). Germline V gene data show CDR1 as SGHAT and CDR2 as FQDESV (reference sequence). CDR3 length: 16 residues. V was clipped by 4 bases and J by 5 bases, with 20 bases between them. CDR3 nucleotides: TGTGCCAGCAGCTCCCATGCCGGGACGGGTTTTTATGGCTACACCTTC. Translated: CASSSHAGTGFYGYTF. Together with reference TRBV11-1 and TRBJ1-2, the CDR3 gives the full variable domain: EAEVAQSPRYKITEKSQAVAFWCDPISGHATLYWYRQILGQGPELLVQFQDESVVDDSQLPKDRFSAERLKGVDSTLKIQPAELGDSAMYLCASSSHAGTGFYGYTFGSGTRLTVV.

This clonotype showed up many times. This rearrangement joins TRBV19 to TRBJ2-7; D possibly corresponds to TRBD1 (5 bases). Germline CDR1 and CDR2: LNHDA and SQIVND (reference sequence). V shed 4 bases and J shed 3 bases, with 16 bases lying between them. The CDR3 contains 15 residues. The CDR3 is CASSTPPAGLYEQYF. For the CDR3, the DNA is TGTGCCAGTAGTACACCCCCGGCAGGGCTCTACGAGCAGTACTTC.

This clonotype was counted at least ten times. This rearrangement joins TRBV12-3 or TRBV12-4 to TRBJ1-1; D perhaps matches TRBD1 (5 bases). Between the trimmed V and J ends, which lost 6 bases and 6 bases, there was a span of 23 bases. This CDR3 has 16 residues. The CDR3: CASSLSAGRFGAEAFF. CDR3 in DNA: TGTGCCAGCAGCCTCTCAGCAGGGCGATTCGGCGCTGAAGCTTTCTTT.